This TCR beta chain appears in the sequencing data of a study of CXCR4 blockade with PD-1 therapy in pancreatic cancer. Whole-study findings and limits: Survival did not correlate with tumor clonality, which averaged approximately 0.15 versus 0.05. Sequencing covered TCRbeta chains only, not alpha chains. Frequent tumor clones were encoded by many distinct rearrangements, suggesting shared antigens.

This CDR3 is built from 16 residues. The germline V gene encodes CDR1 LNHDA and CDR2 SQIVND (reference sequence). Trimming at V came to 5 bases and at J to 7 bases, leaving 15 bases not matched to a gene. TCRdb's table, derived via immunoSEQ multiplex PCR, lists solely in-frame clones and lacks some. The sample includes around 2,600 clones, 40% seen only once; the top ten take around 19%. A note on this clone: Its antigen remains unidentified.

The chain links TRBV19 to TRBJ1-2; TRBD1 aligns across 8 bases. The clonotype comes from a human donor with pancreatic ductal adenocarcinoma. Sequenced: tumor tissue. In DNA, the CDR3 is TGTGCCAGTAGTCCCAGAGGACAGGGAAGGGGTCGTGGCTACACCTTC. It is translated as CASSPRGQGRGRGYTF.